This passage covers 2 T cell receptor beta chains from one sample sequenced in a study of control samples from healthy donors and cancer patients. Profiling relied on immunoSEQ multiplex PCR, and the TCRdb table lists in-frame clones only, not all of them. The sample consists of approximately 83,000 clones, roughly 93% of them appearing once. The specimen sequenced was blood. Source of these receptors: a woman aged 25 to 45 in good health.

The genes are TRBV5-1 and TRBJ2-1; D perhaps matches TRBD2 (6 bases). The CDR3 runs to 14 residues. CDR1 is SGHRS, CDR2 YFSETQ, per germline. The germline V and J ends were trimmed by 4 bases and 4 bases, with 12 bases remaining between them. DNA of the CDR3: TGCGCCAGCAGCCGGGACTCCTTTTACAATGAGCAGTTCTTC. This translates into CASSRDSFYNEQFF.

The rearrangement links TRBV5-6 to TRBJ2-5; perhaps TRBD2 as D (5 bases). CDR1 is SGHDT and CDR2 is YYEEEE in the germline V gene. The CDR3 sequence is 14 residues long. V lost 2 bases, J lost 4 bases, and 12 bases lay in between. CDR3 DNA: TGTGCCAGCAGCTTCATGGAGAGCGGAGAGACCCAGTACTTC. This codes for CASSFMESGETQYF.